A single sample gave rise to the 20 T cell receptor beta chains below, sequenced in a study of CD8 T cells in ankylosing spondylitis. In TCRdb, the 5' RACE reads were re-called with MiXCR into one record per CDR3 protein. The sample holds about 220,000 distinct CDR3 sequences, about a quarter seen once. Sequenced sample: blood, either unsorted or a sorted T cell fraction (not recorded which). These receptor sequences come from a male donor with ankylosing spondylitis or in good health (not recorded which).

This chain uses TRBV20-1 with TRBJ2-7; 8 bases map to TRBD1. With V trimmed by 7 bases and J by 5 bases, 10 bases remained unmatched. Germline V gene lookup returns CDR1 DFQATT and CDR2 SNEGSKA (reference sequence). The CDR3 is 13 residues long. The CDR3 here is CSVRTGPRDEQYF. CDR3 nucleotide sequence: TGCAGTGTCCGGACAGGGCCTAGGGACGAGCAGTACTTC.

In its sample, this clonotype was seen many times. The chain couples TRBV20-1 to TRBJ2-1, with TRBD2 as a possible D gene (5 bases). The CDR3 length is 13 residues. V lost 3 bases, J lost 6 bases, and 12 bases lay in between. Germline V gene sequence: CDR1 DFQATT, CDR2 SNEGSKA (reference sequence). CDR3 loop: CSASPGWFNEQFF. The CDR3 DNA sequence: TGCAGTGCTAGTCCGGGATGGTTCAATGAGCAGTTCTTC.

This chain joins TRBV12-3 or TRBV12-4 and TRBJ2-5; D not certain. The CDR3 is 15 amino acids. V was shortened by 1 base and J by 3 bases, with 12 bases between the two germline ends. Here the CDR3 reads CASSLVEVAEETQYF. The CDR3 DNA reads TGTGCCAGCAGTTTAGTTGAGGTGGCAGAAGAGACCCAGTACTTC.

In this sample, this clonotype turned up a few times. The V call is TRBV20-1, the J call TRBJ1-1; 10 positions match TRBD1. CDR1 and CDR2 (germline): DFQATT, SNEGSKA (reference sequence). With 5 bases clipped from V and 4 bases from J, the junction kept 7 bases outside the gene matches. This CDR3 contains 14 residues. This CDR3 is CSARTGGRSTEAFF. CDR3 sequence (DNA): TGCAGTGCTCGGACAGGGGGTAGGAGCACTGAAGCTTTCTTT.

This clonotype was seen a few times. This chain uses TRBV29-1 with TRBJ2-7, with 9 bases matching TRBD1. Trimming at V came to 4 bases and at J to 3 bases, leaving 4 bases not matched to a gene. This CDR3 comprises 13 residues. Per germline, CDR1 SQVTM and CDR2 ANQGSEA. The CDR3 bases are TGCAGCGTTGTGGGACAGGGAATCTACGAGCAGTACTTC. Protein: CSVVGQGIYEQYF.

This clonotype was counted many times. Here the CDR3 DNA reads TGCAGCGTTGAAGATCGAGGTAGCGGAGTCTACGAGCAGTACTTC. Its protein product is CSVEDRGSGVYEQYF. The chain joins TRBV29-1 to TRBJ2-7; D is perhaps TRBD2 (6 bases). The CDR3 is 15 residues long. Germline assignment: CDR1 SQVTM and CDR2 ANQGSEA. The V and J ends lost 0 bases and 3 bases respectively, with 15 bases between them.

This clonotype was seen a handful of times. V is TRBV20-1 and J is TRBJ2-3; 9 bases fit TRBD2. In germline, CDR1 is DFQATT, CDR2 SNEGSKA (reference sequence). V shed 6 bases and J 4 bases; nucleotides not matched to a gene: 11. The CDR3 is 15 residues long. This chain's CDR3 is CSALERGRGSDTQYF. The CDR3 DNA follows: TGCAGTGCCCTAGAACGCGGGAGGGGGTCAGATACGCAGTATTTT.

This clonotype was seen more than once but under ten times. The chain has TRBV12-3 or TRBV12-4 and TRBJ2-7, with 10 positions matching TRBD1. This CDR3 comprises 15 residues. Trimming cost V 6 bases and J 2 bases; bases outside gene matches: 7. The CDR3 region is CASRRQGAGTYEQYF. The DNA of the CDR3 is TGTGCCAGCAGACGACAGGGGGCAGGGACCTACGAGCAGTACTTC.

This clonotype was recorded at least ten times. The V gene is TRBV6-5, the J gene TRBJ1-5; D is undetermined. Germline V gene sequence: CDR1 MNHEY, CDR2 SVGAGI. V lost 2 bases and J 0 bases, leaving 2 bases between the germline ends. The CDR3 is made up of 13 amino acids. CDR3 protein: CASSYGSNQPQHF. As DNA, the CDR3 is TGTGCCAGCAGTTACGGTAGCAATCAGCCCCAGCATTTT.

This clonotype was seen at least ten times. J is TRBJ2-1 and V is TRBV5-1; 11 nucleotides match TRBD1. With 2 bases clipped from V and 7 bases from J, the junction kept 2 bases outside the gene matches. The CDR3 loop spans 14 amino acids. Germline V CDR1 and CDR2: SGHRS, YFSETQ. Here the CDR3 reads CASSLGTGGNEQFF. The CDR3 bases are TGCGCCAGCAGCTTAGGGACAGGGGGTAATGAGCAGTTCTTC. The entire variable domain, with the rest obtained from reference TRBV5-1 and TRBJ2-1, is as follows: KAGVTQTPRYLIKTRGQQVTLSCSPISGHRSVSWYQQTPGQGLQFLFEYFSETQRNKGNFPGRFSGRQFSNSRSEMNVSTLELGDSALYLCASSLGTGGNEQFFGPGTRLTVL.

Ten or more counts support this clonotype. The chain has TRBV29-1 and TRBJ2-3, with 9 nucleotides matching TRBD2. Germline CDR1 and CDR2: SQVTM and ANQGSEA. Unmatched junction bases numbered 13, after V lost 5 bases and J lost 4 bases. This CDR3 has 16 residues. Here the CDR3 reads CSVRGAGGPVSDTQYF. CDR3 in DNA: TGCAGCGTTCGAGGGGCGGGAGGGCCTGTCTCAGATACGCAGTATTTT.

The gene calls are TRBV6-1 and TRBJ2-7, with TRBD2 identical over 10 bases. CDR1 and CDR2 (germline): MNHNS, SASEGT. Trimming removed 6 bases from V and 1 base from J; junction bases left unmatched: 3. This CDR3 contains 14 residues. In DNA, the CDR3 is TGTGCCAGCAGGGGAGCGGGAGGGTCCTACGAGCAGTACTTC. It encodes CASRGAGGSYEQYF.

There are many counts of this clonotype. The V call is TRBV5-1, the J call TRBJ1-1; no clear D gene. Germline V CDR1 and CDR2: SGHRS, YFSETQ. The ends were cut back, 4 bases at V and 1 base at J, with 8 bases in the middle. CDR3 length: 13 residues. The CDR3 DNA reads as TGCGCCAGCAGCCGACAAGCGAACACTGAAGCTTTCTTT. Translation: CASSRQANTEAFF.

V usage is TRBV10-3 and J usage is TRBJ2-1; D perhaps matches TRBD2 (6 bases). This CDR3 has 18 amino acids. Per the germline V gene, CDR1 is ENHRY and CDR2 is SYGVKD. V was shortened by 0 bases and J by 0 bases, with 15 bases between the two germline ends. The CDR3 DNA is TGTGCCATCAGTGAGTCGATCGGGGGATTTAGCTCCTACAATGAGCAGTTCTTC. Its translation: CAISESIGGFSSYNEQFF.

This clonotype was counted ten times or more. V and J are TRBV20-1 and TRBJ2-1, with D perhaps TRBD2 (5 bases). The V end was cut by 7 bases, the J end by 2 bases, with 15 bases between. The CDR3 loop spans 14 amino acids. CDR1 and CDR2 (germline): DFQATT, SNEGSKA (reference sequence). This chain's CDR3 is CSVPGWGAYNEQFF. In nucleotides, the CDR3 is TGCAGTGTTCCCGGATGGGGAGCCTACAATGAGCAGTTCTTC.

This clonotype was detected ten times or more. The CDR3 protein is CASSLRVQGGLQFF. The DNA of the CDR3 is TGTGCCAGCAGCCTGAGGGTGCAGGGAGGATTGCAGTTCTTC. This chain links TRBV7-8 with TRBJ2-1; tentatively, D is TRBD2 (6 bases). The germline CDR1 and CDR2 sequences are SGHVS and FQNEAQ. V was clipped by 5 bases and J by 12 bases, with 20 bases between them. This CDR3 is 14 amino acids long. Full variable domain (missing parts from reference TRBV7-8 and TRBJ2-1): GAGVSQSPRYKVAKRGQDVALRCDPISGHVSLFWYQQALGQGPEFLTYFQNEAQLDKSGLPSDRFFAERPEGSVSTLKIQRTQQEDSAVYLCASSLRVQGGLQFFGPGTRLTVL.

This clonotype has a count of ten or more. V is TRBV6-6 and J is TRBJ2-7, with D tentatively TRBD2 (6 bases). Between the trimmed V and J ends, which lost 5 bases and 6 bases, there was a span of 14 bases. The CDR3 length is 13 residues. Germline lookup yields CDR1 MNHNY and CDR2 SVGAGI (reference sequence). The CDR3 here is CASSRTTQSEQYF. The CDR3 bases are TGTGCCAGCAGTAGGACTACGCAGAGCGAGCAGTACTTC.

This chain connects TRBV10-3 to TRBJ2-4; D may correspond to TRBD1 or TRBD2 (5 bases each). V gave up 4 bases and J gave up 0 bases, with 10 bases separating them. Germline V gene data show CDR1 as ENHRY and CDR2 as SYGVKD. CDR3 length: 15 amino acids. CDR3 residues: CAISVGELAKNIQYF. The CDR3 DNA sequence: TGTGCCATCAGTGTAGGGGAGCTAGCCAAAAACATTCAGTACTTC.

V and J are TRBV29-1 and TRBJ2-7; TRBD2 might be the D (6 bases). The V end was cut by 1 base, the J end by 7 bases, with 14 bases between. The V gene's germline CDR1 is SQVTM and CDR2 ANQGSEA. The CDR3 contains 13 residues. The CDR3 spells CSVEVQGLGEQYF. CDR3 DNA sequence: TGCAGCGTTGAAGTGCAGGGACTTGGGGAGCAGTACTTC.

The DNA of the CDR3 is TGCGCCAGCAGCTTCCCGACTAGCGGGAGAGCCACAGATACGCAGTATTTT. Amino acids: CASSFPTSGRATDTQYF. The chain carries TRBV5-1 and TRBJ2-3, with TRBD2 matching over 12 bases. This CDR3 has 17 amino acids. V lost 2 bases, J lost 2 bases, and 6 bases stayed unmatched. Looked up from germline, CDR1 is SGHRS and CDR2 is YFSETQ.